This T cell receptor beta chain was identified during a study of blood T cell repertoires in COVID-19. Study overall: There were acute and convalescent COVID-19 samples, and they came from the United States, Italy and Spain. T cells, B-cell-depleted T cells, or PBMCs provided the cDNA or gDNA that served as material.

V was trimmed by 8 bases and J by 7 bases, leaving 15 bases between them. The CDR3 has 14 amino acids. Germline V gene data show CDR1 as MRHNA and CDR2 as SNTAGT. Per the original methods: The authors estimated nucleated cell counts from reference gene primer amplification. Assay used: immunoSEQ multiplex PCR; TCRdb lists only in-frame clones, some missing. That table is the source of V, J and clone size, and D and trimming were worked out from the DNA. The table lists 85,000 to 100,000 clones, roughly nine tenths of them singletons. Material: peripheral blood. The TCR comes from a man aged 60 to 75 with acute or convalescent COVID-19. V gene TRBV6-4 combines with J gene TRBJ1-6; TRBD1 is a possible D gene (6 bases). CDR3 sequence (DNA): TGTGCCAGCGGAGCCGGGACATACAATTCACCCCTCCACTTT. It is translated as CASGAGTYNSPLHF.